This TCR beta chain stems from a study of CD8+ T cells in alopecia areata. Study overall: People stayed on tofacitinib for 6 to 18 months, then stopped the drug for 6 months. General study points: In lesional scalp, particularly from alopecia totalis/universalis, clonality was higher than in normal scalp.

The germline V gene has CDR1 SGHTA and CDR2 FQGNSA. The CDR3 has 14 amino acids. V gave up 5 bases and J gave up 5 bases, with 15 bases separating them. Investigators isolated RNA and reverse transcribed it into cDNA to act as the sequencing template. Assay: immunoSEQ multiplex PCR; the TCRdb copy retains only in-frame clones and omits some. Of about 97,000 clones in the sample, approximately 42% were seen once. As concerns this clone: Its antigen is not known.

The receptor was derived from a human donor with alopecia areata. The sample was CD4+ T cells sorted from blood. This chain connects TRBV7-2 to TRBJ2-5; D gene unclear. DNA for the CDR3: TGTGCCAGCAGCCCGGTGGTGGGTTGGGAGACCCAGTACTTC. Translation gives CASSPVVGWETQYF.